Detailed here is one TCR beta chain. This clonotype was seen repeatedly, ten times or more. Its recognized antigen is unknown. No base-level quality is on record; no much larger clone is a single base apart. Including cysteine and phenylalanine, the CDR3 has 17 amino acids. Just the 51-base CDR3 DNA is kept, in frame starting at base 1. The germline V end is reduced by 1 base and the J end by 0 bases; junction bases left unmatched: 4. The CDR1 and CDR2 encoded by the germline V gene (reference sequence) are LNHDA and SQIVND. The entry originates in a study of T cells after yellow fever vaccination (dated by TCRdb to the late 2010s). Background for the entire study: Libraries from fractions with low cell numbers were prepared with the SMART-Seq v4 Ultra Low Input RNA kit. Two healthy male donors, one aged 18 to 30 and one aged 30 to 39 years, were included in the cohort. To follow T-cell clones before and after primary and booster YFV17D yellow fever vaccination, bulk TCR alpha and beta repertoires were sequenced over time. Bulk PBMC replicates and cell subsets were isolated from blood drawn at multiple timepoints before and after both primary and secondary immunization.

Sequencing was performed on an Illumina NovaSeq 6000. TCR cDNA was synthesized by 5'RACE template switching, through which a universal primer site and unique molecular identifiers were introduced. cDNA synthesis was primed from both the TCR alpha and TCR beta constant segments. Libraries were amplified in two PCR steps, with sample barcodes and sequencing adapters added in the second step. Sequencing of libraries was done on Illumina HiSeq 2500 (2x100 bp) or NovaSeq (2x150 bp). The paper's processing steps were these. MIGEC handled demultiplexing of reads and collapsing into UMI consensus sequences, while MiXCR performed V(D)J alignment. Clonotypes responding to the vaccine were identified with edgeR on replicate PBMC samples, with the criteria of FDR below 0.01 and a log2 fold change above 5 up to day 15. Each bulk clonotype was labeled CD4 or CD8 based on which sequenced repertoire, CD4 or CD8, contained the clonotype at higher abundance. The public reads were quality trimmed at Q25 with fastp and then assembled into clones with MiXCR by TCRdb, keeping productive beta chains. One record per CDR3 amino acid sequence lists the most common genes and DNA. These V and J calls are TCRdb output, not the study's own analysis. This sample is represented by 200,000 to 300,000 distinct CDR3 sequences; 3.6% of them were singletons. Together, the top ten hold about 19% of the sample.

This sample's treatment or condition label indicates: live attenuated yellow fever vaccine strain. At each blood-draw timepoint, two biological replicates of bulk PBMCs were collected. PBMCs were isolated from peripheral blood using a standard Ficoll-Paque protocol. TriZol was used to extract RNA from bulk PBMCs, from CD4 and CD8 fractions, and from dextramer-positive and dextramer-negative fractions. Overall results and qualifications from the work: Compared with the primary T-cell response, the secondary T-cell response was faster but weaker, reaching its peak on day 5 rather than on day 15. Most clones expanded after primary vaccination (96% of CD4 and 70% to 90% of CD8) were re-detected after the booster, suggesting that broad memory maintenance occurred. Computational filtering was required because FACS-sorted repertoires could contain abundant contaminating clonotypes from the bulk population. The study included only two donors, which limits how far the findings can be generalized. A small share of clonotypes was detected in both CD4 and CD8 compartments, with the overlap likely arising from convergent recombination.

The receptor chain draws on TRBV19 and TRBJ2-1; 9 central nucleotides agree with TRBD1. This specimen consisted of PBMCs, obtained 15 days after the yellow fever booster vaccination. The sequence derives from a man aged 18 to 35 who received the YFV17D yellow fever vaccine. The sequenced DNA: TGTGCCAGTAGTATAGGGACAGGGGAAAGCTCCTACAATGAGCAGTTCTTC. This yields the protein CASSIGTGESSYNEQFF.